These 11 T cell receptor beta chains originate from one sample sequenced in a study of cytomegalovirus exposure and HLA in healthy donors. Amplification used 60 Vbeta primers and 13 Jbeta primers. Measured with immunoSEQ multiplex PCR; TCRdb has only the in-frame clones, and not every one. Of 150,000 to 200,000 clones listed, around 74% are singletons. The sequencing sample was made of PBMCs. Source of these receptors: a female donor in good health and CMV-seronegative.

This clone was detected once. The J gene is TRBJ2-5, the V gene TRBV7-6, with no clear D. Trimming removed 1 base at V and 2 bases at J, with 8 bases between. Germline CDR1 reads SGHVS; CDR2 reads FNYEAQ. The CDR3 length is 14 residues. CDR3 nucleotide sequence: TGTGCCAGCAGCTTAGGATGGAGTCAAGAGACCCAGTACTTC. It yields the protein CASSLGWSQETQYF.

The J gene is TRBJ2-6, the V gene TRBV4-2; 12 nucleotides match TRBD2. After removal of 5 bases from V and 1 base from J, the junction contained 9 bases not matched to a gene. CDR3 length: 19 amino acids. CDR1 and CDR2 from the germline V gene are LGHNA and YNFKEQ. This chain's CDR3 is CASSKRTSGIGSGANVLTF. The CDR3 region has the DNA TGTGCCAGCAGCAAGCGGACTAGCGGGATCGGTTCTGGGGCCAACGTCCTGACTTTC.

The table lists this clone with a count of one. The V call is TRBV7-2, the J call TRBJ1-2, with TRBD1 matching 9 bases. Germline assignment: CDR1 SGHTA and CDR2 FQGNSA. Trimming removed 2 bases from V and 7 bases from J; junction bases left unmatched: 5. The length of the CDR3 is 14 residues. In DNA, the CDR3 is TGTGCCAGCAGCTTATCTCGACAGGGGGGTGGCTACACCTTC. This sequence encodes CASSLSRQGGGYTF.

This clone has just one count. The genes are TRBV18 and TRBJ1-1; TRBD1 aligns across 10 bases. Germline CDR1 and CDR2: KGHSH and LQKENI. Losses at the gene ends were 3 bases for V and 1 base for J; bases not matched to a gene: 5. The CDR3 covers 16 residues. In DNA, the CDR3 is TGTGCCAGCTCACCGCCGGACAGGGGGGGGAACACTGAAGCTTTCTTT. It encodes CASSPPDRGGNTEAFF.

This clone has just a few counts. The V call is TRBV6-1, the J call TRBJ1-1, with 8 nucleotides matching TRBD1. CDR1 is MNHNS and CDR2 is SASEGT in the germline V gene. The length of the CDR3 is 14 residues. V lost 7 bases to trimming and J lost 3 bases; unmatched junction nucleotides: 7. DNA of the CDR3: TGTGCCAGCACCAAGGACAGGGCCTACACTGAAGCTTTCTTT. Amino acid sequence: CASTKDRAYTEAFF.

The genes are TRBV5-5 and TRBJ1-2, with D unresolved. Germline V lookup: CDR1 SGHKS, CDR2 YYEKEE (reference sequence). Trimming left V 0 bases short and J 3 bases short, with 12 bases between. The CDR3 length is 15 residues. CDR3 coding DNA: TGTGCCAGCAGCTTGGGAGTGGCCGGGTACTATGGCTACACCTTC. The encoded protein is CASSLGVAGYYGYTF.

The chain employs TRBV19 and TRBJ2-5, with 10 positions matching TRBD1. Judging by the DNA end, TRBJ2-7 fits better; the J call may be wrong. The CDR3 contains 16 residues. Germline-derived CDR1 and CDR2 are LNHDA and SQIVND (reference sequence). DNA of the CDR3: TGTGCCAGTAGCCCCGGGACAGGGGTCTTCTCCTACGAGCAGTACTTC. Its protein is CASSPGTGVFSYEQYF.

The chain links TRBV5-4 to TRBJ2-3, with 8 bases lining up with TRBD2. The V and J ends lost 4 bases and 4 bases, in that order; junction bases with no gene match: 8. CDR1 is SGHNT, CDR2 YYREEE, per germline (reference sequence). CDR3 length: 15 amino acids. Here the CDR3 reads CASSPGLGTADTQYF. The CDR3 DNA reads as TGTGCCAGCAGCCCGGGACTAGGGACTGCAGATACGCAGTATTTT.

The V gene is TRBV23-1, the J gene TRBJ1-4; D uncertain. TRBV23-1 is an ORF, and what it does is uncertain. This CDR3 contains 14 residues. V was shortened by 10 bases and J by 3 bases, with 15 bases between the two germline ends. CDR3: CATRPPAANEKLFF. The CDR3 DNA reads TGCGCCACCCGACCCCCGGCGGCTAATGAAAAACTGTTTTTT.

The chain combines TRBV11-3 with TRBJ2-5; TRBD1 might be the D (5 bases). The CDR3 covers 14 residues. V was cut by 1 base and J by 1 base, with 7 bases left in between. Looked up from germline, CDR1 is SGHNT and CDR2 is YENEEA. CDR3 amino acids: CASSLGDSQETQYF. CDR3 nucleotide sequence: TGTGCCAGCAGCTTAGGCGACAGCCAAGAGACCCAGTACTTC.

This chain joins TRBV29-1 and TRBJ2-3; possible D gene TRBD2, 6 bases. This CDR3 spans 14 amino acids. The germline V and J ends were trimmed by 7 bases and 1 base, with 15 bases remaining between them. The germline V gene encodes CDR1 SQVTM and CDR2 ANQGSEA. The CDR3 sequence is CSATRLVGTDTQYF. The DNA for the CDR3 is TGCAGCGCCACCCGACTAGTCGGCACAGATACGCAGTATTTT.